A single sample is the source of the 19 T cell receptor beta chains below, sequenced in a study of blood T cell repertoires in COVID-19. TCRdb's table, derived via immunoSEQ multiplex PCR, lists solely in-frame clones and lacks some. The sample yields hundreds of thousands of clones, 80% seen once. The sequenced sample was PBMCs or T cells enriched from blood (not recorded which). The receptors shown here come from a middle-aged woman with acute COVID-19.

The CDR3 loop is CAGGTGHGYGYTF. The CDR3 bases are TGTGCCGGGGGGACAGGACATGGCTATGGCTACACCTTC. V gene TRBV6-6 combines with J gene TRBJ1-2; the match to TRBD1 covers 8 bases. Germline V gene sequence: CDR1 MNHNY, CDR2 SVGAGI (reference sequence). The ends lost 11 bases at V and 4 bases at J; junction bases unmatched: 9. The CDR3 spans 13 residues.

The chain links TRBV7-9 to TRBJ1-2, with 10 bases fitting TRBD1. The V segment lost 1 base and the J segment 6 bases; nucleotides outside the gene matches: 14. The germline V gene has CDR1 SEHNR and CDR2 FQNEAQ (reference sequence). This CDR3 is 18 amino acids long. CDR3 DNA: TGTGCCAGCAGCTTAGGGGCTTTCTGGGACAGGGGACTCGATGGCTACACCTTC. The encoded protein is CASSLGAFWDRGLDGYTF. Looking up the rest from reference TRBV7-9 and TRBJ1-2 gives the full variable domain: DTGVSQNPRHKITKRGQNVTFRCDPISEHNRLYWYRQTLGQGPEFLTYFQNEAQLEKSRLLSDRFSAERPKGSFSTLEIQRTEQGDSAMYLCASSLGAFWDRGLDGYTFGSGTRLTVV.

This chain joins TRBV10-1 and TRBJ2-5; the match to TRBD1 covers 7 bases. Losses at the gene ends were 3 bases for V and 7 bases for J; bases not matched to a gene: 5. The CDR3 extends over 13 amino acids. Per the germline V gene, CDR1 is WNHNN and CDR2 is SYGVQD (reference sequence). As DNA, the CDR3 is TGCGCCAGCAGTGAACAGGGGAGTGGGACCCAGTACTTC. It is translated as CASSEQGSGTQYF.

This clone showed up just a few times. The chain is built from TRBV10-3 and TRBJ1-1, with D unclear. This CDR3 has 13 residues. Trimming shortened V by 3 bases and J by 1 base, and 6 bases separated the two germline ends. Germline-derived CDR1 and CDR2 are ENHRY and SYGVKD. CDR3 DNA: TGTGCCATCAGTGACAAGCCGAACACTGAAGCTTTCTTT. Translation gives CAISDKPNTEAFF.

The chain combines TRBV5-6 with TRBJ2-2; 13 positions agree with TRBD2. The CDR3 sequence is 16 residues long. CDR1 SGHDT and CDR2 YYEEEE come from the germline V gene. V lost 0 bases to trimming and J lost 5 bases; unmatched junction nucleotides: 1. The CDR3 reads CASSLVTSGGTGELFF. CDR3 DNA: TGTGCCAGCAGCTTGGTGACTAGCGGGGGGACCGGGGAGCTGTTTTTT. Full variable domain (rest looked up from reference TRBV5-6 and TRBJ2-2): DAGVTQSPTHLIKTRGQQVTLRCSPKSGHDTVSWYQQALGQGPQFIFQYYEEEERQRGNFPDRFSGHQFPNYSSELNVNALLLGDSALYLCASSLVTSGGTGELFFGEGSRLTVL.

This chain connects TRBV19 to TRBJ2-2, with D perhaps TRBD2 (5 bases). There are 12 residues in the CDR3. The V end lost 5 bases, the J end lost 7 bases, and 8 bases lay between the germline ends. Germline CDR1 is LNHDA and CDR2 is SQIVND (reference sequence). CDR3 sequence (DNA): TGTGCCAGTAGTGCCGGGGACGGGGAGCTGTTTTTT. This encodes CASSAGDGELFF.

The count of this clone is one. V gene TRBV19 combines with J gene TRBJ2-1; 14 bases match TRBD2. The V gene end was trimmed by 4 bases and the J gene end by 0 bases; junction bases not matched to a gene: 14. CDR3 length: 21 amino acids. The germline CDR1 and CDR2 sequences are LNHDA and SQIVND (reference sequence). Here the CDR3 DNA reads TGTGCCAGTAGTACCCCCGGCCGACTAGCGGGAGGGCCGATCTCCTACAATGAGCAGTTCTTC. Translation: CASSTPGRLAGGPISYNEQFF.

The rearrangement uses TRBV9 and TRBJ2-3, with 9 bases identical to TRBD2. After removal of 0 bases from V and 6 bases from J, the junction contained 5 bases not matched to a gene. Per the germline V gene, CDR1 is SGDLS and CDR2 is YYNGEE. The CDR3 covers 15 residues. CDR3 protein: CASSVDGREGDTQYF. As DNA, the CDR3 is TGTGCCAGCAGCGTAGACGGGCGGGAGGGGGATACGCAGTATTTT.

This chain links TRBV19 with TRBJ2-1; 7 bases are a match to TRBD2. After removal of 5 bases from V and 7 bases from J, the junction contained 5 bases not matched to a gene. This CDR3 is 13 amino acids long. Looked up from germline, CDR1 is LNHDA and CDR2 is SQIVND (reference sequence). The CDR3 nucleotides are TGTGCCAGTAGTGCAGCGGGGTGGAATGAGCAGTTCTTC. This encodes CASSAAGWNEQFF.

Here the CDR3 DNA reads TGTGCCAGCAGTTCTGGAGTCAACACTAATGAAAAACTGTTTTTT. The encoded protein is CASSSGVNTNEKLFF. This chain joins TRBV11-2 and TRBJ1-4; D gene ambiguous. The germline gives CDR1 SGHAT, CDR2 FQNNGV. The V end was cut by 6 bases, the J end by 2 bases, with 13 bases between. CDR3 size: 15 residues.

The rearrangement joins TRBV5-1 to TRBJ2-3, with 14 bases aligning to TRBD2. CDR1 and CDR2 (germline): SGHRS, YFSETQ. V was pared by 0 bases and J by 7 bases, with 7 bases of the junction left unmatched. This CDR3 is built from 17 residues. CDR3 residues: CASSLAGTSGGFNTQYF. CDR3 DNA: TGCGCCAGCAGCTTGGCCGGGACTAGCGGGGGATTTAATACGCAGTATTTT.

This chain links TRBV3-1 (or the pseudogene TRBV3-2) with TRBJ1-3; TRBD1 might be the D (5 bases). V was clipped by 5 bases and J by 4 bases, with 12 bases between them. The length of the CDR3 is 14 residues. Germline V gives CDR1 LGHDT, CDR2 YNNKEL (reference sequence). The CDR3 nucleotides are TGTGCCAGCAGCTGGGGGGTGTCAGGAAACACCATATATTTT. Translated, it gives CASSWGVSGNTIYF.

This CDR3 is CASSLRGLAGGNTGELFF. The CDR3 nucleotides are TGTGCCAGCAGCCTGCGCGGGCTAGCGGGAGGGAACACCGGGGAGCTGTTTTTT. The gene calls are TRBV7-2 and TRBJ2-2, with 11 bases lining up with TRBD2. With 5 bases clipped from V and 1 base from J, the junction kept 9 bases outside the gene matches. The CDR3 totals 18 residues. Germline V gene data show CDR1 as SGHTA and CDR2 as FQGNSA. Supplemented by reference TRBV7-2 and TRBJ2-2, the full variable domain reads GAGVSQSPSNKVTEKGKDVELRCDPISGHTALYWYRQSLGQGLEFLIYFQGNSAPDKSGLPSDRFSAERTGGSVSTLTIQRTQQEDSAVYLCASSLRGLAGGNTGELFFGEGSRLTVL.

The J gene is TRBJ2-2, the V gene TRBV7-8; 9 positions agree with TRBD1. The CDR3 runs to 16 residues. The germline V gene has CDR1 SGHVS and CDR2 FQNEAQ. With V trimmed by 6 bases and J by 5 bases, 10 bases remained unmatched. CDR3 protein: CASRHPGQGKTGELFF. Written as DNA, the CDR3 is TGTGCCAGCAGACATCCGGGACAGGGAAAGACCGGGGAGCTGTTTTTT.

This clone was detected once. The chain carries TRBV3-1 (or the pseudogene TRBV3-2) and TRBJ2-1, with 9 positions matching TRBD2. The CDR3 is 15 residues long. Trimming at V came to 2 bases and at J to 8 bases, leaving 7 bases not matched to a gene. Germline values: CDR1 LGHDT, CDR2 YNNKEL (reference sequence). As DNA, the CDR3 is TGTGCCAGCAGCCAAAAGGGCGGGGGGGCCTATGAGCAGTTCTTC. This sequence encodes CASSQKGGGAYEQFF.

The CDR3 bases are TGTGCCAGCAGCTTTGCACAGGGTGGACTCCAGCCCCAGCATTTT. It is translated as CASSFAQGGLQPQHF. The rearrangement uses TRBV7-8 and TRBJ1-5, with a weak D call TRBD1 (6 bases). Trimming removed 3 bases from V and 7 bases from J, with 16 bases in between. Germline assignment: CDR1 SGHVS and CDR2 FQNEAQ. The CDR3 length is 15 residues.

This chain connects TRBV11-2 to TRBJ1-6; TRBD1 aligns across 7 bases. The CDR3 extends over 16 amino acids. Trimming took 1 base from V and 7 from J; bases not matched to a gene: 7. Germline V gives CDR1 SGHAT, CDR2 FQNNGV. CDR3 loop: CASSLAFRGANSPLHF. The DNA for the CDR3 is TGTGCCAGCAGCTTAGCCTTCAGGGGGGCAAATTCACCCCTCCACTTT.

This chain joins TRBV20-1 and TRBJ1-3; 9 positions match TRBD1. CDR3 size: 17 residues. The junction had 13 bases not matched to a gene; V was cut back by 3 bases and J by 4 bases. Germline CDR1 reads DFQATT; CDR2 reads SNEGSKA (reference sequence). DNA of the CDR3: TGCAGTGCTAGTACGGCCCCGGGACAGGGCCCGGGAAACACCATATATTTT. This translates into CSASTAPGQGPGNTIYF.

V is TRBV5-4 and J is TRBJ2-5, with 7 bases identical to TRBD2. This CDR3 region has 11 residues. V lost 4 bases to trimming and J lost 7 bases; unmatched junction nucleotides: 1. Germline V lookup: CDR1 SGHNT, CDR2 YYREEE (reference sequence). This CDR3 reads CASSRGGTQYF. For the CDR3, the DNA is TGTGCCAGCAGCCGCGGGGGGACCCAGTACTTC.